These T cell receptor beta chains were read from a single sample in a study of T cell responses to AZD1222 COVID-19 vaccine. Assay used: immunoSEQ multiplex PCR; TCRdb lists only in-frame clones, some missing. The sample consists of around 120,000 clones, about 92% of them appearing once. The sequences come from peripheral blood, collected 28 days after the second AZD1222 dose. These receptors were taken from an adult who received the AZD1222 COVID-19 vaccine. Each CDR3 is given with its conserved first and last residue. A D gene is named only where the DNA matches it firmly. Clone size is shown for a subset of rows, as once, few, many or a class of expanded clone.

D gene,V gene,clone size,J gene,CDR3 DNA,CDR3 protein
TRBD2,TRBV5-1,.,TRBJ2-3,TGCGCCAGCAGCGCGGGACTAGCGATTAGCACAGATACGCAGTATTTT,CASSAGLAISTDTQYF
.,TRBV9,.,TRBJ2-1,TGTGCCAGCAGCCTTGTACAGGCGACCTACAATGAGCAGTTCTTC,CASSLVQATYNEQFF
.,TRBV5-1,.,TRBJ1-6,TGCGCCAGCAGCTTGGAAGGGACACCGAATTCACCCCTCCACTTT,CASSLEGTPNSPLHF
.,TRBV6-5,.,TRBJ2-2,TGTGCCAGCTGGGCAGGCGGGGAGCTGTTTTTT,CASWAGGELFF
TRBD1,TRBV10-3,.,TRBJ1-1,TGTGCCATCAGCGGTCAGGGACAGCCGAACACTGAAGCTTTCTTT,CAISGQGQPNTEAFF
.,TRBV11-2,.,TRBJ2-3,TGTGCCAGCAGCCTTAGGGGCTCAAGTCCAGATACGCAGTATTTT,CASSLRGSSPDTQYF
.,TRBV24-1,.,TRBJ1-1,TGTGCCACCAGTGATTTGTATTGTGCCCTGAACACTGAAGCTTTCTTT,CATSDLYCALNTEAFF
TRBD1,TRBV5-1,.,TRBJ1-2,TGCGCCAGCAGCTTGGGGGACAGGGTAGATGGCTACACCTTC,CASSLGDRVDGYTF
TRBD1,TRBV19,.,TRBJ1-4,TGTGCCAGACTTAGGGGGCGGCTGTTTTTT,CARLRGRLFF
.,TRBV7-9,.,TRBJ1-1,TGTGCCAGCAGCTTAGGCGGGTTCACTGAAGCTTTCTTT,CASSLGGFTEAFF
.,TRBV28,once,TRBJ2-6,TGTGCCAGCAGTTTGACCTCTAACTCTGGGGCCAACGTCCTGACTTTC,CASSLTSNSGANVLTF
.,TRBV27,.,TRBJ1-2,TGTGCCAGCAGTCCCGCCCGCGGGGTATCAAAGGATGGCTACACCTTC,CASSPARGVSKDGYTF
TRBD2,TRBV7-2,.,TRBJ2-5,TGTGCCAGCAGCGTGGCCGGGACTAGCGGGACCGTGACCCAGTACTTC,CASSVAGTSGTVTQYF
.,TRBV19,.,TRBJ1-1,TGTGCCAGTAGTCTTCTCGTGGACACTGAAGCTTTCTTT,CASSLLVDTEAFF
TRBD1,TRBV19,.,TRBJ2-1,TGTGCCAGTAGTAATTTGGGGACAGGACCCAATGAGCAGTTCTTC,CASSNLGTGPNEQFF
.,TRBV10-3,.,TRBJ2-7,TGTGCCATCAGTGCCTCGACAGGAGGCTACGAGCAGTACTTC,CAISASTGGYEQYF
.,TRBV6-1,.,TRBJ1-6,TGTGCCAGCAGTGAAGCGACCGGGGGAGATGCCTATAATTCACCCCTCCACTTT,CASSEATGGDAYNSPLHF
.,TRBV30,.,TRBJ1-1,TGTGCCTGGGCCTTGATAATGAACACTGAAGCTTTCTTT,CAWALIMNTEAFF
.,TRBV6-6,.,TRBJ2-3,TGTGCCAGCAGCTGGGGACTGGAAACGCAGTATTTT,CASSWGLETQYF
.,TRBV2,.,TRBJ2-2,TGTGCCAGCACCTGGGGACGAAACACCGGGGAGCTGTTTTTT,CASTWGRNTGELFF
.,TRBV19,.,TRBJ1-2,TGTGCCAGTACGGACAGCCGATTTGGCTACACCTTC,CASTDSRFGYTF
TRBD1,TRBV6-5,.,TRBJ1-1,TGTGCCAGCAGTATTTACAGGGGAACTGAAGCTTTCTTT,CASSIYRGTEAFF
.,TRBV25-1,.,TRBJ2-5,TGTGCCAGCAGTGAGGCAGGGTCCCAAGAGACCCAGTACTTC,CASSEAGSQETQYF
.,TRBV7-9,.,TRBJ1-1,TGTGCCAGCAGCACGCAGGGTTTCACTGAAGCTTTCTTT,CASSTQGFTEAFF
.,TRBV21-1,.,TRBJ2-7,TGTGCCAGCAGCCGAGCTAAGGGGACAGGGGGCGACGAGCAGTACTTC,CASSRAKGTGGDEQYF
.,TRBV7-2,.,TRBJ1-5,TGTGCCAGCACCTTAACAACAGATAGCAATCAGCCCCAGCATTTT,CASTLTTDSNQPQHF
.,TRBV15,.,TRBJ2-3,TGTGCCACCAGCAGAGATCTCGGCGGGCCGATGGGAACAGATACGCAGTATTTT,CATSRDLGGPMGTDTQYF
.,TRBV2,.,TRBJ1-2,TGTGCCAGCAGTGAGTTGTTACAGCTCTATGGCTACACCTTC,CASSELLQLYGYTF
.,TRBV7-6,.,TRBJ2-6,TGTGCCAGCAGCTTAGCGGTTGGTGTCTCTGGGGCCAACGTCCTGACTTTC,CASSLAVGVSGANVLTF
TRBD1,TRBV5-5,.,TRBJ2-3,TGTGCCAGCAGCTCCACAGGGGGAACGGATACGCAGTATTTT,CASSSTGGTDTQYF
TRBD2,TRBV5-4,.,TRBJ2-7,TGTGCCAGCAGCTTGGCCGGGGGACTAGCGGGGCGATCCTACGAGCAGTACTTC,CASSLAGGLAGRSYEQYF
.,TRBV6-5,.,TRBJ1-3,TGTGCCAGCACCCGCTCGGGTCTGGGAAACACCATATATTTT,CASTRSGLGNTIYF
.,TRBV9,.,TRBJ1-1,TGTGCCAGCAGCGTAGGCGGAGCCCTCACTGAAGCTTTCTTT,CASSVGGALTEAFF
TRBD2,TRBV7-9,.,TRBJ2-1,TGTGCCAGCAGCTCCGGGACTAGCGGTAACTACAATGAGCAGTTCTTC,CASSSGTSGNYNEQFF
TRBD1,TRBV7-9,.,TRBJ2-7,TGTGCCAGCGAATGGGACAGAGGCTACGAGCAGTACTTC,CASEWDRGYEQYF